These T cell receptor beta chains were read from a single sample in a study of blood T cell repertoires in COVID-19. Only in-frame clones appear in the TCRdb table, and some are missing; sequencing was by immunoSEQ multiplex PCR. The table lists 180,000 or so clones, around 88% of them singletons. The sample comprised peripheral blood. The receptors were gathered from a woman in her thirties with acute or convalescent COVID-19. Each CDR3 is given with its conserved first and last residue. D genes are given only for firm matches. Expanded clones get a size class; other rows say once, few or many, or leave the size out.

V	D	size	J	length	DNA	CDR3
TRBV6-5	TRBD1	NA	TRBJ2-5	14	TGTGCCAGCAGTTATAACAGGGGCCAAGAGACCCAGTACTTC	CASSYNRGQETQYF
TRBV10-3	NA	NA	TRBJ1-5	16	TGTGCCATCAGTGAGGGGGCCTATGGGGGCAATCAGCCCCAGCATTTT	CAISEGAYGGNQPQHF
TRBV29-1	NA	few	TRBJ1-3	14	TGCAGCGTTGGCGATCCCTCCTCTGGAAACACCATATATTTT	CSVGDPSSGNTIYF
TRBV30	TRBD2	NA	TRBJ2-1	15	TGTGCCTGGAGTGTCGGGCTAGCGGGTGGTAATGAGCAGTTCTTC	CAWSVGLAGGNEQFF
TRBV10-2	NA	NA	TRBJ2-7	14	TGCGCCAGCAGTTTGTATCCAGGGGATTACGAGCAGTACTTC	CASSLYPGDYEQYF
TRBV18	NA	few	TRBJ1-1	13	TGTGCCAGCTCACCACCGAGTCAGGGTGAAGCTTTCTTT	CASSPPSQGEAFF
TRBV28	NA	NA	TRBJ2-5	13	TGTGCCAGCAGTTTAAACCTCGCGAGGGCCCAGTACTTC	CASSLNLARAQYF
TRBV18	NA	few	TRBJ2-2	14	TGTGCCAGCTCACCACCAGGAGGCACCGGGGAGCTGTTTTTT	CASSPPGGTGELFF
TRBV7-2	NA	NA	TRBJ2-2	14	TGTGCCAGCAGCTTAAAGTCAGACACCGGGGAGCTGTTTTTT	CASSLKSDTGELFF
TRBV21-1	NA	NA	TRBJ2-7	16	TGTGCCAGCAGCAAAGGATGTGGGGACAGGGAGGACGAGCAGTACTTC	CASSKGCGDREDEQYF
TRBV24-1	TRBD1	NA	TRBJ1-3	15	TGTGCCACCAGTGATCCGACAGGGGCTGGAAACACCATATATTTT	CATSDPTGAGNTIYF
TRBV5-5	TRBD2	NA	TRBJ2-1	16	TGTGCCAGCAGCTTAGGTGGGAGGGCCGGCTACAATGAGCAGTTCTTC	CASSLGGRAGYNEQFF
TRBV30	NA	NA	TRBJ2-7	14	TGTGCCTGGAGGCGCACACCTAGCTCCTACGAGCAGTACTTC	CAWRRTPSSYEQYF
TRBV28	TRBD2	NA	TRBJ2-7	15	TGTGCCAGCAGGCCTTGGGGGAGGGCCCCCTACGAGCAGTACTTC	CASRPWGRAPYEQYF
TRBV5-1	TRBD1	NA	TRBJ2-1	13	TGCGCCAGTAGACAGGGATTGATCAATGAGCAGTTCTTC	CASRQGLINEQFF
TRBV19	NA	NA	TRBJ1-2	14	TGTGCCAGTAGCCCCGGATACTACGCGTATGGCTACACCTTC	CASSPGYYAYGYTF
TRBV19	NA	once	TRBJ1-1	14	TGTGCCAGTACTGCGACAGGACCTTACACTGAAGCTTTCTTT	CASTATGPYTEAFF